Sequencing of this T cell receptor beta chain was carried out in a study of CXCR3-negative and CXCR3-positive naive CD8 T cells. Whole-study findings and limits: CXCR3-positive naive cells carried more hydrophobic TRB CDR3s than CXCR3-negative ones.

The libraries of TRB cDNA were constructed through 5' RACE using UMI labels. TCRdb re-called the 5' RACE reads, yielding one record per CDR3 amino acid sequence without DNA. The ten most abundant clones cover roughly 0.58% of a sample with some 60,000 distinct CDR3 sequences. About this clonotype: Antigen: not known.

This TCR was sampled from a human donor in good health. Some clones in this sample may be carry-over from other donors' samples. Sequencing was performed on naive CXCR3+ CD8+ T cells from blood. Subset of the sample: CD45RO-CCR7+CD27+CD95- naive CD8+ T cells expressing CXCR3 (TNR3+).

The CDR3 reads CASSFGTGFVEQYF. J is TRBJ2-7 and V is TRBV27; TCRdb lists TRBD1, though no DNA is available to test this call. Germline V gene data show CDR1 as MNHEY and CDR2 as SMNVEV (reference sequence). The CDR3 is 14 residues long.